This TCR beta chain originates from a study of vaccination and CD4 T cells after COVID-19 (dated 2022 in TCRdb). Study-wide context: Every convalescent patient had a positive nasal swab PCR test for SARS-CoV-2, with mild disease in nine patients and severe disease in one. Post-vaccine blood samples were taken a median of 72 days after the second vaccine dose, with a range of roughly 13 to 250 days. The spike-specific CD4+ TCR repertoire was compared before and after mRNA vaccination in over nine COVID-19 convalescent patients and a few infection-naive healthy vaccine recipients. The convalescent cohort comprised six males and four females, including two Hispanic individuals, seven Caucasians, two Asians and one multiracial person. In control cultures, a CEFX viral epitope pool was used as positive control, an HIV-1 Nef peptide pool was used as negative control, or no peptide was added. Overlapping spike peptide pools from SARS-CoV-2 and from the common cold coronaviruses HCoV-NL63, HCoV-OC43 and HCoV-229E were used as culture stimuli. Post-COVID blood samples were collected from convalescent patients a median of roughly 100 days after diagnosis, with a range of about 30 to 161 days. Two doses of either the Pfizer-BioNTech BNT162b2 vaccine (n=8) or the Moderna mRNA-1273 vaccine (n=2) were administered to participants. Study-wide findings and limitations: Of the vaccine-specific clones found in convalescent patients, nearly all (304 of 307) were mono-reactive for SARS-CoV-2 spike instead of being cross-reactive with common cold coronaviruses. The number of convalescent patients in the study was relatively small, and the study did not examine early timepoints following natural infection. In convalescent patients, a median around 89% of post-vaccine SARS-CoV-2-reactive clones were detected only after vaccination, suggesting vaccine-specific priming. The median number of SARS-CoV-2-reactive clonotypes rose from approximately 20 after infection to 38 after vaccination, but the change was not significant.

As for this clonotype: The clone's antigen remains unknown. One base away there is no much larger clone; base qualities are not given.

CDR1 and CDR2, looked up from the germline V gene (reference sequence), are LNHDA and SQIVND. Taken from cysteine to phenylalanine, the CDR3 has 17 residues. Only the CDR3 DNA stays, 51 bases, in frame from base 1. V ends up 3 bases short and J 4 bases short, with an unmatched junction base count of 11. Libraries were constructed by PCR. At the Johns Hopkins FTIC core, DNA from the cultured CD4+ T cells underwent TCR sequencing with the Oncomine TCR Beta short-read assay. The QIAamp micro DNA kit was used to extract genomic DNA from the cultured CD4+ T cells. Oncomine TCR Beta libraries made from cultured CD4+ T cells were pooled using unique dual indexes and sequenced on an Illumina iSeq 100. The authors' analysis ran thus. Non-productive sequences were filtered out, and CDR3s that did not start with C, did not end with F or W, or were shorter than 7 amino acids were discarded. Antigen-specific clonotypes were identified using the MANAFEST web application through comparison of peptide-stimulated wells with reference and other culture wells. An FDR below 0.05, an odds ratio above 5, and a productive frequency above 0.1% in at least two of three replicate wells were required for clones to be considered positive. A clonotype counted as cross-reactive if it showed significant expansion both in the SARS-CoV-2 spike wells and in at least one common cold coronavirus spike condition. Levenshtein distances (stringdist) and unrooted phylogenetic trees (ape) in R version 3.6.1 were used to assess CDR3 homology. TCRdb reworked the public reads: Q25 trimming with fastp, MiXCR clone assembly, productive beta chains retained. Each entry merges the rows of one CDR3 protein and shows their most common DNA and genes. TCRdb's processing, not the study's, gives the V and J calls here. The sample includes 15,000 or so distinct CDR3 sequences, with 40% to 60% observed a single time. The ten largest clones take up roughly 15% of the sample.

In light of the paper, this sample's treatment or condition label describes: roughly 10-day PBMC culture with coronavirus spike peptide pools or control peptides (ViraFEST assay). To expand antigen-specific T cells with peptide pools and then pick out the expanded clonotypes through TCR sequencing, the study relied on the ViraFEST assay. The convalescent patients' positive SARS-CoV-2 PCR tests fell between March and December 2020, which was before the Alpha, Beta and Delta variants emerged in the United States. Each well held millions of PBMCs cultured with approximately 9.2 ug/ml peptide pools in IMDM containing around 5% human AB serum and around 9 IU/ml IL-2. Half of the culture medium was replaced with fresh IL-2-containing medium on days 3 and 7. After about 11 days of culture, CD4+ T cells were isolated by negative selection using the EasySep CD4+ T cell isolation kit. Ficoll-Paque Plus gradient centrifugation was used to isolate PBMCs from whole blood, and the isolated PBMCs were then either used fresh or cryopreserved at -140C. Each culture condition was generally run in triplicate wells.

The chain joins TRBV19 to TRBJ1-1; 10 junctional bases match TRBD1. This receptor was taken from a human donor who had recovered from COVID-19. Sequences were derived from CD4+ T cells from blood, cultured in vitro, sampled before SARS-CoV-2 vaccination. The CDR3 sequence is CASSIGRRGQGVTEAFF. The nucleotide sequence is given as TGTGCCAGTAGTATTGGGAGGCGCGGACAGGGGGTCACTGAAGCTTTCTTT. The reference TRBV19 and TRBJ1-1 proteins fill in what lies around the CDR3, so the full variable domain reads DGGITQSPKYLFRKEGQNVTLSCEQNLNHDAMYWYRQDPGQGLRLIYYSQIVNDFQKGDIAEGYSVSREKKESFPLTVTSAQKNPTAFYLCASSIGRRGQGVTEAFFGQGTRLTVV.